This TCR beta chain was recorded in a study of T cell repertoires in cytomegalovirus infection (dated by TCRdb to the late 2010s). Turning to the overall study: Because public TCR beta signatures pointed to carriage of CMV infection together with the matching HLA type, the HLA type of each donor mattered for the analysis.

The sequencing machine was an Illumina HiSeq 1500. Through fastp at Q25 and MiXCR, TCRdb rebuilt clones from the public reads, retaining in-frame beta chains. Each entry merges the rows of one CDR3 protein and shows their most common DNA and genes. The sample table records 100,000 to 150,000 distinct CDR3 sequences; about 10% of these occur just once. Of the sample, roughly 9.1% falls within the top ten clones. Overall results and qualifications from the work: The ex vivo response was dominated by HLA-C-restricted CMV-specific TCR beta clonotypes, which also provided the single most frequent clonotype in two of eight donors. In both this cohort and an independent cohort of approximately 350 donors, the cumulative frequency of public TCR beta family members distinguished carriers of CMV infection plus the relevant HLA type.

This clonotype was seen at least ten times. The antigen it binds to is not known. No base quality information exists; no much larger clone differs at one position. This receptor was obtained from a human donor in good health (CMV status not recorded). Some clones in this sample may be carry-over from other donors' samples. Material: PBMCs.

The DNA sequence follows: TGCAGTGCTAGGGACCCCGACAGGGCCTACAATCAGCCCCAGCATTTT. It is translated as CSARDPDRAYNQPQHF. The rearranged chain carries TRBV20-1 and TRBJ1-5; 7 bases in the junction line up with TRBD1. Ends trimmed: V by 3 bases, J by 3 bases; bases unmatched to a gene: 11. The CDR3 runs 16 amino acids, cysteine and phenylalanine included. Only CDR3 DNA is held: 48 bases, read in frame from base 1. Sequences DFQATT (CDR1) and SNEGSKA (CDR2) are obtained from the germline V gene (reference sequence).